This passage covers 22 T cell receptor beta chains from one sample sequenced in a study of T-cell reconstitution after alpha-beta-depleted transplantation in children. Library preparation (for TCRbeta) was performed with unique molecular identifiers. TCRdb called the PCR reads again in MiXCR, with one record for every CDR3 protein. The sample holds 540,000 or so distinct CDR3 sequences, roughly 24% seen once. The sequencing used PBMCs, mostly from graft donor cells, collected 360 days after TCRalphabeta/CD19-depleted stem cell transplant. These receptors originate from a boy under two years old who had a stem cell transplant for acute myeloid leukemia, so the T cells may come from the graft donor.

This clonotype was recorded a few times. The V gene is TRBV25-1, the J gene TRBJ2-1; D is perhaps TRBD1 (5 bases). Trimming removed 2 bases at V and 2 bases at J, with 13 bases between. The CDR3 runs 16 residues. CDR1 MGHDK and CDR2 SYGVNS come from the germline V gene. DNA of the CDR3: TGTGCCAGCAGTGAAATCGGGCAGGGCCCCTACAATGAGCAGTTCTTC. Protein: CASSEIGQGPYNEQFF.

The V and J genes are TRBV20-1 and TRBJ2-5, with TRBD1 matching 9 bases. The germline V gene encodes CDR1 DFQATT and CDR2 SNEGSKA (reference sequence). V was pared by 3 bases and J by 1 base, with 12 bases of the junction left unmatched. This CDR3 comprises 17 residues. The CDR3 bases are TGCAGTGCTAGGGGATTCGGGACAGGGAAAGGCCAAGAGACCCAGTACTTC. Its translation: CSARGFGTGKGQETQYF.

This clonotype came up a few times. The chain carries TRBV20-1 and TRBJ2-7; 9 bases match TRBD2. The CDR3 runs 14 residues. J lost 5 bases, V lost 0 bases, and 5 bases had no gene match. Germline assignment: CDR1 DFQATT and CDR2 SNEGSKA (reference sequence). In DNA, the CDR3 is TGCAGTGCTAGAGACGCGGGGGGGCCCAACGAGCAGTACTTC. This gives the protein CSARDAGGPNEQYF.

The chain recombines TRBV18 with TRBJ1-2, with D tentatively TRBD1 (6 bases). Trimming pared 3 bases from V and 5 bases from J, leaving 19 bases between. CDR3 length: 16 amino acids. Per the germline V gene, CDR1 is KGHSH and CDR2 is LQKENI. The DNA for the CDR3 is TGTGCCAGCTCACCCCCCGATTCTACAGGGAATTATGGCTACACCTTC. As protein: CASSPPDSTGNYGYTF.

In its sample, this clonotype was seen many times. The gene calls are TRBV13 and TRBJ2-1, with a tentative D call TRBD2 (6 bases). The CDR3 has 15 amino acids. In germline, CDR1 is PRHDT, CDR2 FYEKMQ (reference sequence). Trimming stripped 4 bases from V and 5 bases from J, with 15 bases between. The CDR3 DNA is TGTGCCAGCAGCTCACCCGGGACTCGGAACAATGAGCAGTTCTTC. As protein: CASSSPGTRNNEQFF. The full variable domain, rest sourced from reference TRBV13 and TRBJ2-1, is AAGVIQSPRHLIKEKRETATLKCYPIPRHDTVYWYQQGPGQDPQFLISFYEKMQSDKGSIPDRFSAQQFSDYHSELNMSSLELGDSALYFCASSSPGTRNNEQFFGPGTRLTVL.

This clonotype was seen more than once but under ten times. The rearrangement links TRBV20-1 to TRBJ1-2, with 9 bases lining up with TRBD1. The CDR3 loop spans 15 amino acids. Germline loops: CDR1 DFQATT, CDR2 SNEGSKA (reference sequence). The ends lost 5 bases at V and 2 bases at J; junction bases unmatched: 9. CDR3 protein: CSAGDDRGLNYGYTF. CDR3 in DNA: TGCAGTGCTGGCGACGACAGGGGGTTGAACTATGGCTACACCTTC.

Comments on this clonotype: This clone may be a read error of a much larger clone one base away. This chain joins TRBV3-1 and TRBJ2-1; unclear D gene. Germline V gene lookup returns CDR1 LGHDT and CDR2 YNNKEL (reference sequence). The CDR3 has 12 residues. Trimming pared 1 base from V and 7 bases from J, leaving 5 bases between. CDR3: CASSQAWNEQFF. The CDR3 DNA reads TGTGCCAGCAGCCAAGCCTGGAATGAGCAGTTCTTC.

This chain uses TRBV12-3 or TRBV12-4 with TRBJ2-2; 10 nucleotides line up with TRBD1. The CDR3 has 16 residues. Trimming removed 3 bases from V and 5 bases from J; junction bases left unmatched: 6. CDR3 in DNA: TGTGCCAGCAGTTTTTCCCCGGGACAGGGGACCGGGGAGCTGTTTTTT. Translating it yields CASSFSPGQGTGELFF.

The chain uses TRBV20-1 and TRBJ2-1, with TRBD2 identical over 7 bases. Germline V gene lookup returns CDR1 DFQATT and CDR2 SNEGSKA (reference sequence). This CDR3 contains 16 residues. The V segment lost 0 bases and the J segment 3 bases; nucleotides outside the gene matches: 8. The CDR3 is CSARERTSERYNEQFF. The CDR3 DNA reads TGCAGTGCTAGAGAAAGAACTAGCGAACGCTACAATGAGCAGTTCTTC.

CDR3 DNA: TGTGCCATCAGTGTTGGGGAAAGTGAGCAGTTCTTC. Its translation is CAISVGESEQFF. J is TRBJ2-1 and V is TRBV10-3, with D unclear. V was clipped by 4 bases and J by 9 bases, with 10 bases between them. Germline V gives CDR1 ENHRY, CDR2 SYGVKD. This CDR3 contains 12 residues.

This clonotype was detected only a few times. This chain uses TRBV10-2 with TRBJ2-7; possibly TRBD1 for D (5 bases). This CDR3 comprises 16 residues. Deletions cut 4 bases from V and 3 bases from J, with 19 bases between. Per the germline V gene, CDR1 is WSHSY and CDR2 is SAAADI. CDR3 nucleotides: TGCGCCAGCAGTGGTGGGCAGGGATTGATAGGCTACGAGCAGTACGTC. Translating it yields CASSGGQGLIGYEQYV.

This clonotype was observed at least ten times. The J gene is TRBJ1-1, the V gene TRBV13; possibly TRBD1 for D (6 bases). Trimming pared 2 bases from V and 4 bases from J, leaving 8 bases between. The CDR3 is 13 residues long. In germline, CDR1 is PRHDT, CDR2 FYEKMQ (reference sequence). The CDR3 protein is CASSLQGPTEAFF. CDR3 bases: TGTGCCAGCAGCTTACAGGGGCCCACTGAAGCTTTCTTT.

This clonotype occurred once. V and J are TRBV7-9 and TRBJ2-1; possibly TRBD2 for D (5 bases). From germline, CDR1 is SEHNR and CDR2 FQNEAQ (reference sequence). The CDR3 contains 10 residues. V lost 8 bases and J 8 bases, leaving 7 bases between the germline ends. The CDR3 DNA reads as TGTGCCAGCCTCGGGGATGAGCAGTTCTTC. Translation gives CASLGDEQFF.

This clonotype came up many times. V gene TRBV7-8 combines with J gene TRBJ2-3; 9 nucleotides match TRBD1. Germline V lookup: CDR1 SGHVS, CDR2 FQNEAQ. V lost 2 bases to trimming and J lost 2 bases; unmatched junction nucleotides: 8. The CDR3 sequence is 17 residues long. The CDR3 DNA sequence: TGTGCCAGCAGCTTATCTCGACAGGGGGGACTCACAGATACGCAGTATTTT. Translation gives CASSLSRQGGLTDTQYF.

There are a few counts of this clonotype. The CDR3 DNA reads TGCAGTGCTAGAGATCCGAGCGGGGGGGCAAAAGATACGCAGTATTTT. This sequence encodes CSARDPSGGAKDTQYF. V gene TRBV20-1 combines with J gene TRBJ2-3; 10 bases match TRBD2. Germline trimming cut 0 bases from V and 5 bases from J; bases unmatched to any gene: 8. Germline CDR1 and CDR2: DFQATT and SNEGSKA (reference sequence). The CDR3 loop spans 16 amino acids.

The chain has TRBV10-3 and TRBJ2-3; 8 positions agree with TRBD2. The CDR3 is made up of 15 amino acids. Trimming took 6 bases from V and 2 from J; bases not matched to a gene: 7. CDR1 ENHRY and CDR2 SYGVKD come from the germline V gene. The CDR3 DNA sequence: TGTGCCATCAGCCTAGGACTAGCAAACACAGATACGCAGTATTTT. Its protein is CAISLGLANTDTQYF.

The chain carries TRBV9 and TRBJ2-1; 8 positions match TRBD1. CDR1 is SGDLS, CDR2 YYNGEE, per germline. The CDR3 has 16 amino acids. J gave up 3 bases and V 0 bases, and 5 bases lay outside the gene matches. The CDR3 DNA reads as TGTGCCAGCAGCGTAGATGACAGGGGATACTACAATGAGCAGTTCTTC. It translates to CASSVDDRGYYNEQFF.

This clonotype was detected ten times or more. V is TRBV18 and J is TRBJ1-1; D uncertain. This CDR3 comprises 14 residues. The ends were cut back, 8 bases at V and 0 bases at J, with 13 bases in the middle. CDR1 and CDR2 (germline): KGHSH, LQKENI. CDR3 residues: CASSPPGLNTEAFF. As DNA, the CDR3 is TGTGCCAGCAGCCCCCCGGGATTGAACACTGAAGCTTTCTTT.

This chain joins TRBV2 and TRBJ2-1, with 8 nucleotides matching TRBD2. CDR3 length: 15 amino acids. CDR1 and CDR2 from the germline V gene are SNHLY and FYNNEI. Trimming cost V 4 bases and J 0 bases; bases outside gene matches: 2. CDR3 in amino acids: CASSVSGASYNEQFF. CDR3 in DNA: TGTGCCAGCAGTGTTAGCGGGGCCTCCTACAATGAGCAGTTCTTC. The full variable domain, rest sourced from reference TRBV2 and TRBJ2-1, is EPEVTQTPSHQVTQMGQEVILRCVPISNHLYFYWYRQILGQKVEFLVSFYNNEISEKSEIFDDQFSVERPDGSNFTLKIRSTKLEDSAMYFCASSVSGASYNEQFFGPGTRLTVL.

This clonotype was picked up a small number of times. This sequence joins TRBV20-1 and TRBJ2-1; D not certain. The CDR3 sequence is 16 residues long. V was pared by 0 bases and J by 0 bases, with 12 bases between. Germline CDR1 reads DFQATT; CDR2 reads SNEGSKA (reference sequence). The CDR3 protein is CSARDVLGSSYNEQFF. The CDR3, as DNA: TGCAGTGCTAGAGATGTGCTGGGTAGCTCCTACAATGAGCAGTTCTTC.

There are a few counts of this clonotype. The gene calls are TRBV12-3 or TRBV12-4 and TRBJ2-2; D may be TRBD1 (6 bases). The CDR3 is made up of 13 amino acids. V lost 10 bases to trimming and J lost 6 bases, with 15 bases between them. CDR3 region: CANFRGAAGELFF. The CDR3 nucleotides read TGTGCCAACTTCAGGGGAGCCGCCGGGGAGCTGTTTTTT.

This clonotype was picked up a small number of times. The CDR3 coding sequence is TGTGCCAGCAGTTTAGCGACTAGCGGGTTCTACGAGCAGTACTTC. Amino acid sequence: CASSLATSGFYEQYF. This chain links TRBV12-3 or TRBV12-4 with TRBJ2-7, with TRBD2 matching over 10 bases. The CDR3 has 15 residues. Trimming at V came to 0 bases and at J to 3 bases, leaving 2 bases not matched to a gene.